This passage covers 2 T cell receptor beta chains from one sample sequenced in a study of blood T cells in healthy people across ages. The use of a sample-barcoded 5' primer and a J-beta primer mix characterized a second PCR of about 7 to 12 cycles. One entry per CDR3 protein, called by TCRdb with MiXCR from the 5' RACE reads. The table lists about 830,000 distinct CDR3 sequences, approximately 65% of them singletons. Sequenced input: blood. The receptors originated from a man aged 25 to 40 in good health.

The chain couples TRBV25-1 to TRBJ1-2; D may be TRBD1 (5 bases). Germline lookup yields CDR1 MGHDK and CDR2 SYGVNS. The CDR3 is 13 amino acids. V was pared by 3 bases and J by 8 bases, with 13 bases between. The CDR3 protein is CASSDAGPSGYTF. The CDR3 DNA is TGTGCCAGCAGTGATGCAGGGCCAAGCGGCTACACCTTC.

The genes are TRBV3-1 and TRBJ2-5, with TRBD2 matching over 8 bases. The V gene's germline CDR1 is LGHDT and CDR2 YNNKEL (reference sequence). The ends lost 1 base at V and 4 bases at J; junction bases unmatched: 5. The CDR3 is made up of 15 amino acids. CDR3 residues: CASSQGRAGAETQYF. CDR3 bases: TGTGCCAGCAGCCAAGGACGAGCGGGGGCAGAGACCCAGTACTTC.